The clone carrying this TCR beta chain was found many times. The antigen is unknown. This CDR3 has 13 amino acids. V lost 3 bases to trimming and J lost 9 bases, with 12 bases between them. The data are from a study of read filtering for tumor transcriptome and immune sequencing. Study background: Revised staging placed roughly 8 patients in R-ISS I, around 15 in II, more than 5 in III. Whole-study findings and limits: Without single-read clonotypes, shared clonotype proportions correlated more between IR-seq and RNA-seq. Compared with RNA-seq, IR-seq gave much higher clonotype depth and reliability.

Molecular barcoded adaptors covering alpha/delta and beta/gamma chains were used on around 400 ng RNA. Each CDR3 protein gets one entry after TCRdb re-called the reads with MiXCR. The sample shows 130,000 or so distinct CDR3 sequences, 13% of them seen only once. Sequenced material: a population of CD138-negative cells sorted from bone marrow. The chain employs TRBV12-3 or TRBV12-4 and TRBJ2-1, with D tentatively TRBD1 or TRBD2 (5 bases each). This TCR was recovered from a donor at least 40 years old with multiple myeloma. The CDR3 here is CASSFYPGTEQFF. CDR3 nucleotides: TGTGCCAGCAGTTTTTATCCAGGGACTGAGCAGTTCTTC.